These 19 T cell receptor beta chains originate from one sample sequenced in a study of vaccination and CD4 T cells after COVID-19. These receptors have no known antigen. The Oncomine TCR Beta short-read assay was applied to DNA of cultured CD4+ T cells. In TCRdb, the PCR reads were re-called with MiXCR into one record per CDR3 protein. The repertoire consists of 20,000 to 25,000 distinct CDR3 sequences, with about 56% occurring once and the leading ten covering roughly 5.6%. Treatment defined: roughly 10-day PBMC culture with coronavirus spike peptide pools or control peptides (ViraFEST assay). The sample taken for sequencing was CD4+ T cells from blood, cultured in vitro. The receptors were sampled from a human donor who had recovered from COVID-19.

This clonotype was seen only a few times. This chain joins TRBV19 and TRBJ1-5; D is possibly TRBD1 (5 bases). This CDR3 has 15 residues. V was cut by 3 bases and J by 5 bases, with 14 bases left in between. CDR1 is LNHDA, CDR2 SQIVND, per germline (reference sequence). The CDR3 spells CASSMANRSYQPQHF. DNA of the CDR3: TGTGCCAGTAGTATGGCAAACAGGAGCTATCAGCCCCAGCATTTT.

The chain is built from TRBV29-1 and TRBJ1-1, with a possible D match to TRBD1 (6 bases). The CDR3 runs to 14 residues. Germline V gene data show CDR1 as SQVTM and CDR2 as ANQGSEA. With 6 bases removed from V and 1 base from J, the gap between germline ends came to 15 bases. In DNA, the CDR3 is TGCAGCGTGAGTAAGGGGGGGAAGAACACTGAAGCTTTCTTT. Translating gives CSVSKGGKNTEAFF. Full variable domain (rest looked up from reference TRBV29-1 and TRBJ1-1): SAVISQKPSRDICQRGTSLTIQCQVDSQVTMMFWYRQQPGQSLTLIATANQGSEATYESGFVIDKFPISRPNLTFSTLTVSNMSPEDSSIYLCSVSKGGKNTEAFFGQGTRLTVV.

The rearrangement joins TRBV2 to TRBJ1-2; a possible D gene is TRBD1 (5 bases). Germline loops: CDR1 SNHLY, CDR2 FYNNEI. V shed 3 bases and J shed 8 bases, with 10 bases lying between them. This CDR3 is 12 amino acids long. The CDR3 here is CASSEGVDGYTF. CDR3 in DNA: TGTGCCAGCAGTGAGGGGGTCGACGGCTACACCTTC.

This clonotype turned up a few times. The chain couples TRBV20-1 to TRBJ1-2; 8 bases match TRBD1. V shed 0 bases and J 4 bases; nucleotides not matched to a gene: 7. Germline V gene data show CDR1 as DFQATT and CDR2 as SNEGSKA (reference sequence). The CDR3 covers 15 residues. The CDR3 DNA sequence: TGCAGTGCTAGAGAAGGGACAGGACCGGGCTATGGCTACACCTTC. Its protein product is CSAREGTGPGYGYTF.

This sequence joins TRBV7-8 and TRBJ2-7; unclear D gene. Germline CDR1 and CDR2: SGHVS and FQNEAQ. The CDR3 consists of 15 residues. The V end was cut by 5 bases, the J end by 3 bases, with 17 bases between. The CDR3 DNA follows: TGTGCCAGCAGCCGGGCTGGATCCGATAGCTACGAGCAGTACTTC. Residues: CASSRAGSDSYEQYF.

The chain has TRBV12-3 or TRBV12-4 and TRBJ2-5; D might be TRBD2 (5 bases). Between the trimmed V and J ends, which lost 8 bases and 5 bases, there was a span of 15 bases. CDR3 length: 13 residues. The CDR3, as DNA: TGTGCCAGCTTGCTGGCCCCGGGGGAGACCCAGTACTTC. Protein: CASLLAPGETQYF.

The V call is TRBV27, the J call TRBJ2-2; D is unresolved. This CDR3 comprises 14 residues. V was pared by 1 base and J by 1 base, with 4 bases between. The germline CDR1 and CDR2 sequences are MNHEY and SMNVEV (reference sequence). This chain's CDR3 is CASSLWGNTGELFF. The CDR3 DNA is TGTGCCAGCAGTTTATGGGGGAACACCGGGGAGCTGTTTTTT.

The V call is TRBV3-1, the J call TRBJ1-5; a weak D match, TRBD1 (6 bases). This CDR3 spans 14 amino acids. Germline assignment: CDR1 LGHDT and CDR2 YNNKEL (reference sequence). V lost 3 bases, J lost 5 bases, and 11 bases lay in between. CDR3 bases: TGTGCCAGCAGCCAGGACAGCTCCTATCAGCCCCAGCATTTT. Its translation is CASSQDSSYQPQHF.

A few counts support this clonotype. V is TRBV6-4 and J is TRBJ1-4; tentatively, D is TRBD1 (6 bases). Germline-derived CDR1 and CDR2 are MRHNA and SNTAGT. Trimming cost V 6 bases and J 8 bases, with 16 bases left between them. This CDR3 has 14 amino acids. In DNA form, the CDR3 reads TGTGCCAGCAGCCCCGAAGGGGGATTAGAAAAACTGTTTTTT. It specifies CASSPEGGLEKLFF.

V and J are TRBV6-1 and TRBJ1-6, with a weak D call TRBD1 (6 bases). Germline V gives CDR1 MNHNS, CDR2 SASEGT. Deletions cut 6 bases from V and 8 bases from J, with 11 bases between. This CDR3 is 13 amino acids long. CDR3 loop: CASRSYRDSPLHF. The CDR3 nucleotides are TGTGCCAGCAGGTCCTACAGGGATTCACCCCTCCACTTT.

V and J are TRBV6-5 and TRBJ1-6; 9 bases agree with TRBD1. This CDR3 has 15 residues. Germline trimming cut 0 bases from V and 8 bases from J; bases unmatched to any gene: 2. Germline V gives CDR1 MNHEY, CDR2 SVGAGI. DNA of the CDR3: TGTGCCAGCAGTTACTCCCGGACAGGGGATTCACCCCTCCACTTT. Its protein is CASSYSRTGDSPLHF.

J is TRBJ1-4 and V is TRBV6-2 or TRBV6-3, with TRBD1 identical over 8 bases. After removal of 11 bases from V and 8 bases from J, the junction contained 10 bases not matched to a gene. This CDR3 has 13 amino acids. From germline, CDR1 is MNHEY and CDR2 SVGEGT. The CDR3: CASWTGTEEKLFF. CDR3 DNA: TGTGCCTCCTGGACAGGGACGGAGGAAAAACTGTTTTTT.

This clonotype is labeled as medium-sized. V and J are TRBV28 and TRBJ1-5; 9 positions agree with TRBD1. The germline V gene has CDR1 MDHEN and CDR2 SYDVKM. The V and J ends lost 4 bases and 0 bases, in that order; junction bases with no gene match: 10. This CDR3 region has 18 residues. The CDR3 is CASSSSGQGTYSNQPQHF. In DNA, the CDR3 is TGTGCCAGCAGTTCATCGGGACAGGGAACTTATAGCAATCAGCCCCAGCATTTT.

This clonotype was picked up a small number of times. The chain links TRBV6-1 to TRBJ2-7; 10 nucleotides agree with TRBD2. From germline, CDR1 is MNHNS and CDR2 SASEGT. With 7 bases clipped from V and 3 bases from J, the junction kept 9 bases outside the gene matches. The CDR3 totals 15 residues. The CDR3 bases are TGTGCCAGCACCCTTCGAGCGGGAGGGGTCTACGAGCAGTACTTC. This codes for CASTLRAGGVYEQYF.

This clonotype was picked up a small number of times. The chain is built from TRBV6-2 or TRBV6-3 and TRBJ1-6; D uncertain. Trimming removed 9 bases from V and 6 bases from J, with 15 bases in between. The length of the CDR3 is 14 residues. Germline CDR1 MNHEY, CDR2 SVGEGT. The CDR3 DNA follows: TGTGCCAGGAGGATACCCGCCCCTAATTCACCCCTCCACTTT. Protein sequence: CARRIPAPNSPLHF.

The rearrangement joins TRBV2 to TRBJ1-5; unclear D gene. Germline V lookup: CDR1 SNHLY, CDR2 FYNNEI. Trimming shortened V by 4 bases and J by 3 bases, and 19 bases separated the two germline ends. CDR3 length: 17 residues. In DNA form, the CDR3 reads TGTGCCAGCAGTGGAAGAGAAGGGAGGGTGTCCAATCAGCCCCAGCATTTT. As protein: CASSGREGRVSNQPQHF.

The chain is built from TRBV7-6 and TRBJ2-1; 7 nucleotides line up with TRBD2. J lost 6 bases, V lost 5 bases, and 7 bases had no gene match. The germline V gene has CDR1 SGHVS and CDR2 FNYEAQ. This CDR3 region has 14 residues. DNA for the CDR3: TGTGCCAGCAGCCGGGGGGTCCAGAGCAATGAGCAGTTCTTC. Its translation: CASSRGVQSNEQFF.

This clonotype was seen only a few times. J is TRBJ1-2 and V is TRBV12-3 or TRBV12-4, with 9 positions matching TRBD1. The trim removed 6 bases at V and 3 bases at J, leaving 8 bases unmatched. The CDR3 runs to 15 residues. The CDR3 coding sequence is TGTGCCAGCAGAGGTGGGACAGGGATGGACTATGGCTACACCTTC. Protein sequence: CASRGGTGMDYGYTF.

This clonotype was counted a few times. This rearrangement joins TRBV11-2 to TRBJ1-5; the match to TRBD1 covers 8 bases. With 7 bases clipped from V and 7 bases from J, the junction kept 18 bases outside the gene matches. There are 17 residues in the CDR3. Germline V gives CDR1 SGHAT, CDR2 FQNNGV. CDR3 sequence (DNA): TGTGCCAGCATCAACGCGGTGGGGACAGGAGTGGGCCAGCCCCAGCATTTT. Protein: CASINAVGTGVGQPQHF.